One TCR beta chain is described in this entry. The V gene's germline CDR1 is MNHEY and CDR2 SMNVEV (reference sequence). V gave up 6 bases and J gave up 0 bases; unmatched junction bases: 13. CDR3 length: 17 residues. The data are from a study of T-cell memory formation after mild COVID-19. TCRdb independently ran MiXCR on the 5' RACE reads; one entry per CDR3 protein. The sample lists over 400,000 distinct CDR3 sequences; about 22% were seen once. The TCR sequence derives from an adult woman who had mild COVID-19 (a few samples of this study predate the infection). Cell type and time point are not known. The specimen sequenced was PBMCs or a T cell subset sorted from them (not recorded which). The V call is TRBV27, the J call TRBJ1-2; 7 nucleotides agree with TRBD1. The CDR3 protein is CASRETGALASNYGYTF. CDR3 nucleotides: TGTGCCAGCAGGGAAACAGGGGCCCTAGCCTCTAACTATGGCTACACCTTC.